The source of this T cell receptor (beta chain) is a study of breast tumors, draining lymph nodes, adjacent tissues (dated by TCRdb to the mid-2010s). About the study as a whole: The study compared TCR beta repertoires across tumor, adjacent nontumor tissue and axillary lymph nodes from breast cancer patients. The study aimed to assess the relationships and possible T-cell exchange between tumor, surrounding tissue and draining lymph node repertoires in human breast cancer.

There are a few counts of this clonotype. The target of this receptor is not known. A read error may explain this, as a much larger clone is one base away. The sequencer listed for this sample is Illumina HiSeq 2000. TCR beta chain libraries were generated by multiplex PCR amplification. High-throughput sequencing was used to analyze the amplified TCR beta chain products. Starting from the raw public reads, TCRdb applied fastp trimming at Q25, assembled clones with MiXCR and retained in-frame beta chains. For every CDR3 protein sequence, its rows merge into one entry that carries the most common genes and DNA. The sample data list 200,000 or so distinct CDR3 sequences, and roughly 31% of these were observed just once. Jointly, the top ten make up 4% to 5.5% of the sample. Lymph node samples were obtained from the axillary draining lymph nodes of breast cancer patients. Overall results and qualifications from the work: Tumor and nontumor tissue repertoires were found to be significantly more similar in luminal-like than in basal-like breast cancer. The conclusion that tumor T cells originate in lymph nodes was framed as consistent with a hypothesis rather than directly demonstrated. Tumors showed preferential V and J gene usage, and their T-cell repertoire diversity fell below that of lymph nodes yet above that of nontumor tissue. The data were considered consistent with most tumor T cells being derived from the lymph node and subsequently expanding within tumor tissue.

As encoded in the germline V gene (reference sequence), CDR1 is PRHDT while CDR2 is FYEKMQ. The CDR3 sequence holds 15 residues, the cysteine and phenylalanine included. The DNA shown is the 45-base CDR3, in frame from base 1. The receptor was isolated from a female donor with breast cancer. Some clones in this sample may be carry-over from other donors' samples. This receptor chain uses TRBV13 and TRBJ2-1, with 7 bases matching TRBD1. Source material: axillary lymph node tissue. The DNA sequence is given as TGTGTCAGCAGCCGGGGACAGATCTCCTACAATGAGCAGTTCTTC. Translated, it reads CVSSRGQISYNEQFF.